Listed below are T cell receptor beta chains from one sample, sequenced in a study of T-cell reconstitution after alpha-beta-depleted transplantation in children. TCRdb fed the PCR reads into MiXCR, producing one record per CDR3 protein. The top ten hold roughly an eighth of the sample, which has 540,000 or so distinct CDR3 sequences, around 23% seen once. The material was PBMCs, mostly from graft donor cells, obtained 360 days after TCRalphabeta/CD19-depleted stem cell transplant. These receptors were taken from a boy in the first two years of life who had a stem cell transplant for acute myeloid leukemia, so the T cells may come from the graft donor. Both conserved end residues are part of each CDR3. A D gene is named only where the DNA matches it firmly. A row's size may be missing; if present it is once, few, many or a size class.

D: TRBD1
V: TRBV29-1
size: many
J: TRBJ2-7
CDR3: CSVGGLRDREAYEQYF
DNA: TGCAGCGTTGGAGGCCTCCGGGACAGGGAGGCCTACGAGCAGTACTTC

D: .
V: TRBV18
size: many
J: TRBJ2-1
CDR3: CASSGGLNEQFF
DNA: TGTGCCAGCTCAGGGGGGCTCAATGAGCAGTTCTTC

D: .
V: TRBV19
size: few
J: TRBJ1-1
CDR3: CASSPGPRAFF
DNA: TGTGCCAGTAGTCCTGGACCGAGGGCTTTCTTT

D: .
V: TRBV28
size: many
J: TRBJ1-2
CDR3: CASRVSGRDYGYTF
DNA: TGTGCCAGCAGGGTCTCCGGCAGGGACTATGGCTACACCTTC

D: .
V: TRBV7-9
size: .
J: TRBJ2-4
CDR3: CASSNRAAKNIQYF
DNA: TGTGCCAGCAGCAACAGGGCTGCCAAAAACATTCAGTACTTC

D: .
V: TRBV6-6
size: once
J: TRBJ2-7
CDR3: CASSYFVGNEQYF
DNA: TGTGCCAGCAGTTACTTCGTGGGAAACGAGCAGTACTTC

D: .
V: TRBV18
size: .
J: TRBJ1-1
CDR3: CASSLTYGGRKYSNTEAFF
DNA: TGTGCCAGCTCTCTCACATACGGGGGGCGCAAATATAGCAACACTGAAGCTTTCTTT

D: TRBD2
V: TRBV20-1
size: .
J: TRBJ2-1
CDR3: CSARQLADYSYNEQFF
DNA: TGCAGTGCTAGGCAACTAGCGGACTACTCCTACAATGAGCAGTTCTTC

D: TRBD2
V: TRBV29-1
size: many
J: TRBJ2-1
CDR3: CSANSGLAGGNEQFF
DNA: TGCAGCGCAAATTCGGGACTAGCGGGGGGTAATGAGCAGTTCTTC

D: .
V: TRBV2
size: .
J: TRBJ2-1
CDR3: CASSEGRSSYNEQFF
DNA: TGTGCCAGCAGTGAGGGGCGAAGCTCCTACAATGAGCAGTTCTTC

D: .
V: TRBV20-1
size: .
J: TRBJ2-3
CDR3: CSAREKAGRYTDTQYF
DNA: TGCAGTGCTAGAGAAAAGGCGGGGAGGTACACAGATACGCAGTATTTT

D: .
V: TRBV5-1
size: .
J: TRBJ2-3
CDR3: CASSLENYMGTDTQYF
DNA: TGCGCCAGCAGCTTGGAAAACTACATGGGTACAGATACGCAGTATTTT

D: TRBD2
V: TRBV30
size: few
J: TRBJ2-5
CDR3: CAWSVLLRTRAGGQETQYF
DNA: TGTGCCTGGAGTGTACTTCTCAGGACGCGAGCGGGGGGGCAAGAGACCCAGTACTTC

D: TRBD1
V: TRBV11-2
size: .
J: TRBJ2-7
CDR3: CASSLGQGKAYEQYF
DNA: TGTGCCAGCAGCTTAGGACAGGGAAAAGCCTACGAGCAGTACTTC

D: TRBD1
V: TRBV12-3/TRBV12-4
size: .
J: TRBJ1-1
CDR3: CASSLGPGTGGTEAFF
DNA: TGTGCCAGCAGTTTGGGGCCCGGGACAGGGGGCACTGAAGCTTTCTTT

D: .
V: TRBV10-3
size: .
J: TRBJ2-1
CDR3: CAISDHGGSAYNEQFF
DNA: TGTGCCATCAGTGATCATGGCGGGTCGGCCTACAATGAGCAGTTCTTC

D: .
V: TRBV12-2
size: once
J: TRBJ1-4
CDR3: CASRLVWIRDEKLFF
DNA: TGTGCAAGTCGCTTAGTTTGGATTCGGGATGAAAAACTGTTTTTT

D: TRBD1
V: TRBV9
size: .
J: TRBJ2-1
CDR3: CASSSRDRDHNEQFF
DNA: TGTGCCAGCAGCTCCCGGGACAGGGACCACAATGAGCAGTTCTTC

D: TRBD1
V: TRBV12-3/TRBV12-4
size: few
J: TRBJ2-5
CDR3: CASSSVGTVKTQYF
DNA: TGTGCCAGCAGTTCCGTCGGGACAGTCAAGACCCAGTACTTC

D: .
V: TRBV27
size: few
J: TRBJ2-5
CDR3: CASSSRGPLETQYF
DNA: TGTGCCAGCAGTTCACGGGGGCCGTTAGAGACCCAGTACTTC

D: TRBD2
V: TRBV25-1
size: .
J: TRBJ2-1
CDR3: CASSPARGGQFF
DNA: TGTGCCAGCTCCCCGGCGCGGGGGGGCCAGTTCTTC

D: .
V: TRBV20-1
size: many
J: TRBJ2-2
CDR3: CSAWNGPERELFF
DNA: TGCAGTGCATGGAACGGACCTGAGCGGGAGCTGTTTTTT

D: .
V: TRBV7-2
size: few
J: TRBJ2-6
CDR3: CASSFPGRPYSGANVLTF
DNA: TGTGCCAGCAGCTTTCCAGGACGACCGTACTCTGGGGCCAACGTCCTGACTTTC

D: TRBD2
V: TRBV12-3/TRBV12-4
size: few
J: TRBJ2-3
CDR3: CASSEPIRTSPSTDTQYF
DNA: TGTGCCAGCAGCGAGCCAATTCGGACTAGTCCTAGCACAGATACGCAGTATTTT

D: .
V: TRBV6-1
size: .
J: TRBJ1-2
CDR3: CASGSWGGNGYTF
DNA: TGTGCCAGCGGGAGCTGGGGGGGCAATGGCTACACCTTC

D: TRBD1
V: TRBV5-1
size: .
J: TRBJ2-1
CDR3: CASSPYRGTGIYNEQFF
DNA: TGCGCCAGCAGCCCCTACCGTGGGACAGGGATCTACAATGAGCAGTTCTTC

D: TRBD2
V: TRBV15
size: many
J: TRBJ2-2
CDR3: CATSRAGTSGGRGSGELFF
DNA: TGTGCCACCAGCAGAGCAGGGACTAGCGGGGGGAGGGGATCCGGGGAGCTGTTTTTT

D: .
V: TRBV21-1
size: .
J: TRBJ1-6
CDR3: CASSKSPGRKVNSPLHF
DNA: TGTGCCAGCAGCAAAAGTCCAGGGCGGAAGGTTAATTCACCCCTCCACTTT

D: .
V: TRBV5-1
size: many
J: TRBJ1-1
CDR3: CASTAPGPEAFF
DNA: TGCGCCAGCACGGCCCCCGGACCTGAAGCTTTCTTT

D: .
V: TRBV12-3/TRBV12-4
size: many
J: TRBJ1-6
CDR3: CASSLGGLWDSPLHF
DNA: TGTGCCAGCAGTTTAGGGGGATTATGGGATTCACCCCTCCACTTT

D: .
V: TRBV20-1
size: .
J: TRBJ1-1
CDR3: CSAATGVNTEAFF
DNA: TGCAGTGCCGCGACAGGAGTGAACACTGAAGCTTTCTTT